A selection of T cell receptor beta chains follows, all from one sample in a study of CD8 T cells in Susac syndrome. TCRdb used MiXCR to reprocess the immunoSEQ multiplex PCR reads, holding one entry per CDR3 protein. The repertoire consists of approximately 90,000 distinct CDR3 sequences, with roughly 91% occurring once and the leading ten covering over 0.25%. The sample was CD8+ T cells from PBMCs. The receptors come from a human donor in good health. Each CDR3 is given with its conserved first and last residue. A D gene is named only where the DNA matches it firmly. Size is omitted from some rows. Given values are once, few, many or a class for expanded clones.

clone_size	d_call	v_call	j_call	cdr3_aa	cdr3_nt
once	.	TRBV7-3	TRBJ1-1	CASSQTVNTEAFF	TGTGCCAGCAGCCAGACGGTAAACACTGAAGCTTTCTTT
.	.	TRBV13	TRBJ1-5	CASSPARVNQPQHF	TGTGCCAGCAGCCCAGCCCGGGTCAATCAGCCCCAGCATTTT
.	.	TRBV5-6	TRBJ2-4	CASSLGNIQYF	TGTGCCAGCAGCTTGGGAAACATTCAGTACTTC
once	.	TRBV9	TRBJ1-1	CASSSGGLNTEAFF	TGTGCCAGCAGTTCCGGGGGATTGAACACTGAAGCTTTCTTT
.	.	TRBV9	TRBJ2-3	CASSVELGLTDTQYF	TGTGCCAGCAGCGTAGAATTGGGGCTTACAGATACGCAGTATTTT
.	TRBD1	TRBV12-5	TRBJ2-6	CASGLVLDRSYSGANVLTF	TGTGCTAGTGGTTTGGTACTGGACAGGTCATACTCTGGGGCCAACGTCCTGACTTTC
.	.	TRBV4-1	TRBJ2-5	CASSQDTSGWKTQYF	TGCGCCAGCAGCCAAGATACGAGTGGGTGGAAGACCCAGTACTTC
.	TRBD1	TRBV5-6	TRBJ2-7	CASSLDRDTYEQYF	TGTGCCAGCAGCCTGGACAGGGACACCTACGAGCAGTACTTC
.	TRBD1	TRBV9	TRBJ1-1	CASSVGLQGASTEAFF	TGTGCCAGCAGCGTTGGACTCCAGGGGGCGTCCACTGAAGCTTTCTTT
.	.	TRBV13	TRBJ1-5	CASSSQGSNQPQHF	TGTGCCAGCAGCTCTCAGGGTAGCAATCAGCCCCAGCATTTT
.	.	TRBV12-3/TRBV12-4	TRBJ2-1	CASSVGSYGDEQFF	TGTGCCAGCAGCGTAGGGTCATATGGCGATGAGCAGTTCTTC
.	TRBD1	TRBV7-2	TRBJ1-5	CASSPPGGPDQPQHF	TGTGCCAGCAGTCCCCCAGGGGGCCCGGATCAGCCCCAGCATTTT
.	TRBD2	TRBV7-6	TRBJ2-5	CASSLAASGVVETQYF	TGTGCCAGCAGCTTAGCGGCTAGCGGGGTTGTAGAGACCCAGTACTTC